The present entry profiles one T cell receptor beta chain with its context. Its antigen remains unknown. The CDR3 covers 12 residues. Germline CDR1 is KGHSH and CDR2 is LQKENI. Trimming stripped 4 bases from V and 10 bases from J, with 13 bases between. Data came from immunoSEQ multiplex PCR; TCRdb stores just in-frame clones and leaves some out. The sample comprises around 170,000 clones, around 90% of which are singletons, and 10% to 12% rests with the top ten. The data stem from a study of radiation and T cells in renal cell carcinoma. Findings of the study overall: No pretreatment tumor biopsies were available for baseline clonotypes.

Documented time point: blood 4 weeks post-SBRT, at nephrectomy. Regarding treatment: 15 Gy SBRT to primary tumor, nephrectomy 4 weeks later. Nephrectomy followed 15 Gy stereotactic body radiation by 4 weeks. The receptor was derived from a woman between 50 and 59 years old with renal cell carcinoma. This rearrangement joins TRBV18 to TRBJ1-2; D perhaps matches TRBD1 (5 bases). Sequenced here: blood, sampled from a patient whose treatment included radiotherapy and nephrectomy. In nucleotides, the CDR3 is TGTGCCAGCTCACTAGGGGCGTCATACTACACCTTC. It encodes CASSLGASYYTF.